The rows below give T cell receptor beta chains drawn from one sample of a study of blood T cell repertoires in COVID-19. Libraries were prepared by immunoSEQ multiplex PCR; TCRdb keeps only in-frame clonotypes and omits some of them. The sample yields approximately 100,000 clones, 87% seen once. Sequenced input: peripheral blood. The source is a young woman with acute or convalescent COVID-19. The CDR3 runs from the conserved cysteine through the conserved F or W. Each record gives: clone size, J gene, V gene, D gene, CDR3 protein, CDR3 DNA. A D gene is named only where the DNA matches it firmly. Clone size is stated in some rows and not others, as once, few, many or a class when expanded.

abundance: -
j_gene: TRBJ2-2
v_gene: TRBV5-6
d_gene: -
CDR3aa: CASSLMGQANTGELFF
CDR3nt: TGTGCCAGCAGCCTCATGGGGCAGGCGAACACCGGGGAGCTGTTTTTT

abundance: once
j_gene: TRBJ1-1
v_gene: TRBV5-4
d_gene: TRBD1
CDR3aa: CASSLGQGAEAFF
CDR3nt: TGTGCCAGCAGCTTGGGGCAGGGGGCTGAAGCTTTCTTT

abundance: -
j_gene: TRBJ1-2
v_gene: TRBV19
d_gene: -
CDR3aa: CASSLPAAGYGYTF
CDR3nt: TGTGCCAGTTCCCTGCCAGCAGCAGGCTATGGCTACACCTTC

abundance: -
j_gene: TRBJ2-2
v_gene: TRBV19
d_gene: -
CDR3aa: CASGGNTGELFF
CDR3nt: TGTGCCAGTGGAGGGAACACCGGGGAGCTGTTTTTT

abundance: -
j_gene: TRBJ2-5
v_gene: TRBV6-7
d_gene: TRBD1
CDR3aa: CASSDRAGETQYF
CDR3nt: TGTGCCAGCAGTGACAGGGCGGGAGAGACCCAGTACTTC

abundance: -
j_gene: TRBJ1-2
v_gene: TRBV5-4
d_gene: -
CDR3aa: CASSLGGLDGYTF
CDR3nt: TGTGCCAGCAGCTTGGGGGGACTAGATGGCTACACCTTC

abundance: -
j_gene: TRBJ2-6
v_gene: TRBV27
d_gene: -
CDR3aa: CASSFLSGANVLTF
CDR3nt: TGTGCCAGCAGTTTCCTCTCTGGGGCCAACGTCCTGACTTTC

abundance: -
j_gene: TRBJ2-2
v_gene: TRBV6-5
d_gene: TRBD1
CDR3aa: CASHRGDTGELFF
CDR3nt: TGTGCCAGCCACAGGGGGGACACCGGGGAGCTGTTTTTT

abundance: -
j_gene: TRBJ1-1
v_gene: TRBV30
d_gene: -
CDR3aa: CAWSNHWSTEAFF
CDR3nt: TGTGCCTGGAGTAACCATTGGAGCACTGAAGCTTTCTTT

abundance: -
j_gene: TRBJ2-7
v_gene: TRBV6-6
d_gene: TRBD2
CDR3aa: CASKPLAAFHEQYF
CDR3nt: TGTGCCAGCAAGCCTCTAGCGGCTTTCCACGAGCAGTACTTC

abundance: -
j_gene: TRBJ1-4
v_gene: TRBV7-3
d_gene: -
CDR3aa: CASSGGEGEKLFF
CDR3nt: TGTGCCAGCTCCGGGGGAGAAGGTGAAAAACTGTTTTTT

abundance: once
j_gene: TRBJ1-3
v_gene: TRBV6-1
d_gene: TRBD1
CDR3aa: CASVGGGLNTIYF
CDR3nt: TGTGCCAGCGTTGGAGGGGGCCTTAACACCATATATTTT

abundance: -
j_gene: TRBJ2-7
v_gene: TRBV25-1
d_gene: -
CDR3aa: CASSEGQGNEQYF
CDR3nt: TGTGCCAGCAGTGAAGGGCAGGGCAACGAGCAGTACTTC

abundance: -
j_gene: TRBJ1-1
v_gene: TRBV7-8
d_gene: -
CDR3aa: CASSSGQNTEAFF
CDR3nt: TGTGCCAGCAGCTCAGGACAAAACACTGAAGCTTTCTTT

abundance: few
j_gene: TRBJ1-5
v_gene: TRBV29-1
d_gene: TRBD1
CDR3aa: CSVSGGQGRPQSNQPQHF
CDR3nt: TGCAGCGTTAGTGGGGGACAGGGGCGTCCACAGAGCAATCAGCCCCAGCATTTT

abundance: once
j_gene: TRBJ2-2
v_gene: TRBV5-1
d_gene: -
CDR3aa: CASSSRNTGELFF
CDR3nt: TGCGCCAGCAGCTCCCGGAACACCGGGGAGCTGTTTTTT

abundance: -
j_gene: TRBJ2-5
v_gene: TRBV9
d_gene: -
CDR3aa: CASSQGYQETQYF
CDR3nt: TGTGCCAGCAGCCAGGGGTACCAAGAGACCCAGTACTTC

abundance: -
j_gene: TRBJ2-2
v_gene: TRBV5-1
d_gene: TRBD1
CDR3aa: CASSFDRANTGELFF
CDR3nt: TGCGCCAGCAGCTTCGACAGGGCGAACACCGGGGAGCTGTTTTTT

abundance: -
j_gene: TRBJ2-7
v_gene: TRBV5-1
d_gene: TRBD2
CDR3aa: CASSSRRAGGFGEQYF
CDR3nt: TGCGCCAGCAGCTCCAGGCGAGCGGGGGGTTTCGGGGAGCAGTACTTC

abundance: -
j_gene: TRBJ2-7
v_gene: TRBV5-1
d_gene: TRBD1
CDR3aa: CASSKDRAHEQYF
CDR3nt: TGCGCCAGCAGCAAGGACAGGGCCCACGAGCAGTACTTC

abundance: -
j_gene: TRBJ1-1
v_gene: TRBV29-1
d_gene: -
CDR3aa: CSASSAGGWGTEAFF
CDR3nt: TGCAGCGCCTCATCCGCGGGGGGTTGGGGCACTGAAGCTTTCTTT

abundance: -
j_gene: TRBJ2-5
v_gene: TRBV4-1
d_gene: -
CDR3aa: CASSPSNRGLETQYF
CDR3nt: TGCGCCAGCAGCCCCTCTAACAGGGGACTAGAGACCCAGTACTTC

abundance: -
j_gene: TRBJ1-2
v_gene: TRBV4-1
d_gene: TRBD1
CDR3aa: CASSPGQGNNYGYTF
CDR3nt: TGCGCCAGCAGCCCCGGACAGGGAAATAACTATGGCTACACCTTC

abundance: -
j_gene: TRBJ1-5
v_gene: TRBV6-5
d_gene: -
CDR3aa: CASSSFLSQPQHF
CDR3nt: TGTGCCAGCAGTTCCTTTTTATCTCAGCCCCAGCATTTT

abundance: -
j_gene: TRBJ1-2
v_gene: TRBV28
d_gene: TRBD1
CDR3aa: CASSHDRAGGYTF
CDR3nt: TGTGCCAGCTCACACGACAGGGCTGGTGGCTACACCTTC

abundance: -
j_gene: TRBJ1-6
v_gene: TRBV6-5
d_gene: -
CDR3aa: CASSFHREGSPLHF
CDR3nt: TGTGCCAGCAGTTTCCACAGGGAAGGATCACCCCTCCACTTT

abundance: -
j_gene: TRBJ2-3
v_gene: TRBV7-3
d_gene: TRBD2
CDR3aa: CASSLSGGPTDTQYF
CDR3nt: TGTGCCAGCAGCCTTAGCGGGGGGCCCACAGATACGCAGTATTTT

abundance: -
j_gene: TRBJ2-7
v_gene: TRBV12-3/TRBV12-4
d_gene: TRBD1
CDR3aa: CASSFGTAYEQYF
CDR3nt: TGTGCCAGCAGTTTTGGGACAGCCTACGAGCAGTACTTC

abundance: once
j_gene: TRBJ1-5
v_gene: TRBV3-1/TRBV3-2
d_gene: -
CDR3aa: CASSRGQSNQPQHF
CDR3nt: TGTGCCAGCAGCCGGGGACAAAGCAATCAGCCCCAGCATTTT

abundance: -
j_gene: TRBJ1-6
v_gene: TRBV20-1
d_gene: -
CDR3aa: CSARSSPLHF
CDR3nt: TGCAGTGCTAGGAGTTCACCCCTCCACTTT

abundance: -
j_gene: TRBJ1-3
v_gene: TRBV9
d_gene: -
CDR3aa: CASSVAPGNLAGNTIYF
CDR3nt: TGTGCCAGCAGCGTAGCCCCAGGGAATTTGGCTGGAAACACCATATATTTT

abundance: -
j_gene: TRBJ1-5
v_gene: TRBV12-3/TRBV12-4
d_gene: -
CDR3aa: CASDDSSNQPQHF
CDR3nt: TGTGCCAGCGACGACAGCTCGAATCAGCCCCAGCATTTT

abundance: -
j_gene: TRBJ2-2
v_gene: TRBV11-3
d_gene: TRBD2
CDR3aa: CASSRRTSGDTGELFF
CDR3nt: TGTGCCAGCAGCCGAAGGACTAGCGGCGACACCGGGGAGCTGTTTTTT

abundance: -
j_gene: TRBJ1-1
v_gene: TRBV5-8
d_gene: -
CDR3aa: CASRGGSGTLNTEAFF
CDR3nt: TGTGCCAGCAGGGGAGGGTCGGGGACTTTGAACACTGAAGCTTTCTTT

abundance: -
j_gene: TRBJ1-2
v_gene: TRBV12-2
d_gene: -
CDR3aa: CASRLGLDRALYGYTF
CDR3nt: TGTGCAAGTCGCTTAGGGCTCGACAGGGCCCTTTATGGCTACACCTTC

abundance: -
j_gene: TRBJ1-6
v_gene: TRBV5-1
d_gene: TRBD1
CDR3aa: CASRVDRGKTPLHF
CDR3nt: TGCGCCAGCAGGGTGGACAGGGGGAAGACACCCCTCCACTTT

abundance: -
j_gene: TRBJ1-5
v_gene: TRBV28
d_gene: TRBD1
CDR3aa: CASRQGVGNQPQHF
CDR3nt: TGTGCCAGCAGACAGGGGGTTGGTAATCAGCCCCAGCATTTT

abundance: -
j_gene: TRBJ1-1
v_gene: TRBV27
d_gene: -
CDR3aa: CASSLRPGGTEAFF
CDR3nt: TGTGCCAGCAGTTTAAGGCCCGGGGGGACTGAAGCTTTCTTT

abundance: -
j_gene: TRBJ1-1
v_gene: TRBV5-1
d_gene: -
CDR3aa: CASSLGTSPGAFF
CDR3nt: TGCGCCAGCAGCTTGGGGACTTCCCCGGGGGCTTTCTTT

abundance: -
j_gene: TRBJ2-1
v_gene: TRBV21-1
d_gene: -
CDR3aa: CACGAGGVNEQFF
CDR3nt: TGTGCCTGCGGAGCGGGGGGAGTGAATGAGCAGTTCTTC

abundance: -
j_gene: TRBJ1-2
v_gene: TRBV2
d_gene: -
CDR3aa: CATPTGGEGYTF
CDR3nt: TGTGCCACGCCTACGGGGGGTGAGGGCTACACCTTC

abundance: -
j_gene: TRBJ1-5
v_gene: TRBV28
d_gene: -
CDR3aa: CASSLRGYTAHQPQHF
CDR3nt: TGTGCCAGCAGTTTACGAGGGTATACGGCTCACCAGCCCCAGCATTTT

abundance: -
j_gene: TRBJ1-2
v_gene: TRBV29-1
d_gene: -
CDR3aa: CSAMTGPNYGYTF
CDR3nt: TGCAGCGCAATGACAGGTCCTAACTATGGCTACACCTTC

abundance: -
j_gene: TRBJ1-6
v_gene: TRBV5-1
d_gene: -
CDR3aa: CASSLGPNNSPLHF
CDR3nt: TGCGCCAGCAGCTTGGGGCCGAATAATTCACCCCTCCACTTT

abundance: -
j_gene: TRBJ2-7
v_gene: TRBV10-2
d_gene: -
CDR3aa: CASLGGLQYF
CDR3nt: TGCGCCAGTCTCGGGGGGCTGCAGTACTTC

abundance: -
j_gene: TRBJ2-7
v_gene: TRBV25-1
d_gene: TRBD1
CDR3aa: CASTGTGGSEQYF
CDR3nt: TGTGCCAGCACCGGGACAGGGGGTTCGGAGCAGTACTTC

abundance: once
j_gene: TRBJ1-2
v_gene: TRBV5-6
d_gene: -
CDR3aa: CASTPNGGANYGYTF
CDR3nt: TGTGCCAGCACCCCCAATGGGGGGGCTAACTATGGCTACACCTTC

abundance: -
j_gene: TRBJ1-1
v_gene: TRBV4-1
d_gene: -
CDR3aa: CASSPQGNTEAFF
CDR3nt: TGCGCCAGCAGCCCACAGGGGAACACTGAAGCTTTCTTT

abundance: once
j_gene: TRBJ1-6
v_gene: TRBV28
d_gene: TRBD1
CDR3aa: CASSYGQGKGTYNSPLHF
CDR3nt: TGTGCCAGCAGTTACGGACAGGGCAAAGGAACCTATAATTCACCCCTCCACTTT

abundance: -
j_gene: TRBJ1-1
v_gene: TRBV7-9
d_gene: -
CDR3aa: CASSSSLAPGGNTEAFF
CDR3nt: TGTGCCAGCAGCTCAAGCCTGGCTCCGGGGGGGAACACTGAAGCTTTCTTT

abundance: -
j_gene: TRBJ2-1
v_gene: TRBV15
d_gene: TRBD2
CDR3aa: CATSKGLAGGQHTPNEQFF
CDR3nt: TGTGCCACCAGCAAGGGACTAGCGGGGGGCCAACATACTCCCAATGAGCAGTTCTTC